A single sample gave rise to the 29 T cell receptor beta chains below, sequenced in a study of CD8 T cells in Susac syndrome. Random hexamers were used to reverse transcribe 0.5 to 1 ug of RNA. In TCRdb, the immunoSEQ multiplex PCR reads were re-called with MiXCR into one record per CDR3 protein. The table has 200,000 or so distinct CDR3 sequences, approximately 95% seen once. Sample: CD8+ T cells from PBMCs. Source of these receptors: a human donor with Susac syndrome.

The chain combines TRBV19 with TRBJ2-7, with 7 bases lining up with TRBD2. The J segment lost 0 bases and the V segment lost 6 bases, leaving 8 bases of the junction unmatched. The CDR3 extends over 15 amino acids. Germline values: CDR1 LNHDA, CDR2 SQIVND (reference sequence). The CDR3 is CASSTGGRSSYEQYF. The CDR3 DNA sequence: TGTGCCAGTAGCACGGGAGGCAGGAGCTCCTACGAGCAGTACTTC.

This chain uses TRBV11-2 with TRBJ2-7; tentative D call: TRBD1 (6 bases). Germline CDR1 SGHAT, CDR2 FQNNGV. Trimming pared 6 bases from V and 2 bases from J, leaving 11 bases between. The CDR3 runs 13 residues. CDR3 amino acids: CASSFDRTYEQYF. The CDR3, as DNA: TGTGCCAGCAGTTTTGACAGGACCTACGAGCAGTACTTC.

This chain joins TRBV28 and TRBJ2-1; possible D gene TRBD1, 6 bases. Germline V gene data show CDR1 as MDHEN and CDR2 as SYDVKM. There are 15 residues in the CDR3. Deletions cut 4 bases from V and 0 bases from J, with 10 bases between. As DNA, the CDR3 is TGTGCCAGCAGTTCGCCAGGGGCCTCCTACAATGAGCAGTTCTTC. Translated, it gives CASSSPGASYNEQFF.

V gene TRBV9 combines with J gene TRBJ2-1; TRBD2 matches 12 bases. Germline V gene sequence: CDR1 SGDLS, CDR2 YYNGEE. This CDR3 contains 15 residues. The V segment lost 3 bases and the J segment 2 bases; nucleotides outside the gene matches: 0. The CDR3 DNA sequence: TGTGCCAGCAGCGCTAGCGGGGGGGCCTACAATGAGCAGTTCTTC. Its protein is CASSASGGAYNEQFF.

V usage is TRBV3-1 and J usage is TRBJ1-1; D not resolved. CDR1 and CDR2 (germline): LGHDT, YNNKEL (reference sequence). The CDR3 spans 11 residues. Trimming took 1 base from V and 7 from J, leaving 4 bases between them. CDR3 residues: CASSQVGEAFF. The CDR3 coding sequence is TGTGCCAGCAGCCAAGTGGGTGAAGCTTTCTTT.

The chain combines TRBV4-2 with TRBJ2-7; the D is unclear. V was cut by 0 bases and J by 3 bases, with 9 bases left in between. CDR1 is LGHNA and CDR2 is YNFKEQ in the germline V gene. The CDR3 covers 14 residues. The CDR3 nucleotides read TGTGCCAGCAGCCAAGAAAAGTCGCTCTACGAGCAGTACTTC. Residues: CASSQEKSLYEQYF.

The chain recombines TRBV10-3 with TRBJ2-1, with 11 nucleotides matching TRBD2. The CDR3 runs 17 residues. Unmatched junction bases numbered 10, after V lost 0 bases and J lost 9 bases. Germline assignment: CDR1 ENHRY and CDR2 SYGVKD. CDR3 in DNA: TGTGCCATCAGTGAGTCGAGCTATAGCGGGAGGGGGAGTGAGCAGTTCTTC. Translated, it gives CAISESSYSGRGSEQFF.

This chain joins TRBV7-9 and TRBJ1-2, with a tentative D call TRBD1 (6 bases). The V end lost 5 bases, the J end lost 6 bases, and 16 bases lay between the germline ends. Germline V gene sequence: CDR1 SEHNR, CDR2 FQNEAQ (reference sequence). The CDR3 loop spans 14 amino acids. The CDR3 region is CASSQWATGNGYTF. The CDR3 coding sequence is TGTGCCAGCAGCCAATGGGCCACAGGGAATGGCTACACCTTC.

This chain links TRBV23-1 with TRBJ1-4; the D gene is possibly TRBD1 (5 bases). TRBV23-1 is designated an ORF whose function remains uncertain. Trimming took 6 bases from V and 7 from J, leaving 15 bases between them. The CDR3 covers 14 residues. The CDR3 DNA reads as TGCGCCAGCAGACTGACAGTGGGTGGTGAAAAACTGTTTTTT. Translated, it gives CASRLTVGGEKLFF.

J is TRBJ2-5 and V is TRBV7-9; D may be TRBD2 (5 bases). V lost 1 base to trimming and J lost 3 bases, with 12 bases between them. Germline CDR1 reads SEHNR; CDR2 reads FQNEAQ (reference sequence). The CDR3 consists of 15 residues. The CDR3 region is CASSLGVAGEETQYF. The CDR3 DNA sequence: TGTGCCAGCAGCTTAGGAGTTGCGGGCGAAGAGACCCAGTACTTC.

J is TRBJ2-7 and V is TRBV7-8; 7 bases agree with TRBD1. The trim removed 7 bases at V and 0 bases at J, leaving 6 bases unmatched. Germline V lookup: CDR1 SGHVS, CDR2 FQNEAQ. The CDR3 length is 14 residues. The CDR3 coding sequence is TGTGCCAGCACCTCTGACAGGGACTCCTACGAGCAGTACTTC. Translating gives CASTSDRDSYEQYF.

The chain uses TRBV20-1 and TRBJ2-7; 7 bases map to TRBD2. CDR1 DFQATT and CDR2 SNEGSKA come from the germline V gene (reference sequence). The CDR3 runs to 15 residues. J was trimmed by 2 bases and V by 0 bases; bases with no gene match: 7. This CDR3 reads CSARDRAGVTYEQYF. The CDR3 bases are TGCAGTGCTAGAGATAGGGCGGGGGTGACCTACGAGCAGTACTTC.

The chain combines TRBV2 with TRBJ2-3, with 8 positions matching TRBD2. The junction had 8 bases not matched to a gene; V was cut back by 3 bases and J by 3 bases. The length of the CDR3 is 16 residues. Germline V lookup: CDR1 SNHLY, CDR2 FYNNEI. The CDR3 here is CASSDSGGAGTDTQYF. Written as DNA, the CDR3 is TGTGCCAGCAGTGATTCGGGGGGGGCAGGAACAGATACGCAGTATTTT. Together with reference TRBV2 and TRBJ2-3, the CDR3 gives the full variable domain: EPEVTQTPSHQVTQMGQEVILRCVPISNHLYFYWYRQILGQKVEFLVSFYNNEISEKSEIFDDQFSVERPDGSNFTLKIRSTKLEDSAMYFCASSDSGGAGTDTQYFGPGTRLTVL.

The chain recombines TRBV4-1 with TRBJ2-1; unclear D gene. The CDR3 covers 15 residues. Germline V gene data show CDR1 as MGHRA and CDR2 as YSYEKL. The V and J ends lost 0 bases and 6 bases respectively, with 12 bases between them. The CDR3: CASSQDLTPFNEQFF. CDR3 sequence (DNA): TGCGCCAGCAGCCAAGATCTCACTCCTTTCAATGAGCAGTTCTTC.

This clonotype was detected only once. The CDR3 DNA sequence: TGCAGCGTTGAACCCGCAGGGGGGGGTAGTAGCGAGCAGTACTTC. It codes for CSVEPAGGGSSEQYF. V is TRBV29-1 and J is TRBJ2-7; either TRBD1 or TRBD2 may fit D (7 bases each). The germline V and J ends were trimmed by 2 bases and 6 bases, with 20 bases remaining between them. This CDR3 has 15 residues. Germline V CDR1 and CDR2: SQVTM, ANQGSEA.

The rearrangement uses TRBV7-8 and TRBJ2-1; 11 bases line up with TRBD2. The V and J ends lost 5 bases and 4 bases, in that order; junction bases with no gene match: 13. This CDR3 has 18 amino acids. CDR1 is SGHVS, CDR2 FQNEAQ, per germline. The CDR3 sequence is CASSPGLAGARGYNEQFF. The CDR3 DNA reads TGTGCCAGCAGCCCTGGACTAGCGGGTGCCCGGGGGTACAATGAGCAGTTCTTC.

V is TRBV13 and J is TRBJ1-2; no clear D. Between the trimmed V and J ends, which lost 5 bases and 6 bases, there was a span of 19 bases. The CDR3 is made up of 15 amino acids. CDR1 is PRHDT, CDR2 FYEKMQ, per germline (reference sequence). The CDR3 DNA reads TGTGCCAGCAGCCCACCCCCCGGCGGCTTTGATGGCTACACCTTC. Its protein product is CASSPPPGGFDGYTF.

CDR3 loop: CASRARGHGYGYTF. CDR3 sequence (DNA): TGTGCCAGCAGGGCCAGGGGTCACGGCTATGGCTACACCTTC. V is TRBV6-5 and J is TRBJ1-2; a weak D match, TRBD1 (6 bases). Germline CDR1 is MNHEY and CDR2 is SVGAGI. V was pared by 6 bases and J by 4 bases, with 15 bases between. The CDR3 contains 14 residues.

V is TRBV5-1 and J is TRBJ1-1, with TRBD1 identical over 8 bases. V was pared by 4 bases and J by 5 bases, with 7 bases of the junction left unmatched. CDR1 and CDR2 from the germline V gene are SGHRS and YFSETQ. The CDR3 has 14 amino acids. CDR3 DNA sequence: TGCGCCAGCAGCATAGGACAGGGTCGAACTGAAGCTTTCTTT. This encodes CASSIGQGRTEAFF.

This sequence joins TRBV14 and TRBJ2-1; 7 bases align to TRBD1. The V gene's germline CDR1 is SGHDN and CDR2 FVKESK. The CDR3 spans 15 residues. The V and J ends lost 3 bases and 2 bases, in that order; junction bases with no gene match: 4. This CDR3 reads CASSQRQGAYNEQFF. The CDR3 DNA follows: TGTGCCAGCAGCCAGAGACAGGGCGCCTACAATGAGCAGTTCTTC.

V is TRBV5-1 and J is TRBJ2-7, with D unresolved. Germline V gene lookup returns CDR1 SGHRS and CDR2 YFSETQ. The CDR3 contains 11 residues. Trimming shortened V by 0 bases and J by 5 bases, and 3 bases separated the two germline ends. CDR3 amino acids: CASSLAHEQYF. The CDR3 bases are TGCGCCAGCAGCTTGGCCCACGAGCAGTACTTC.

This clonotype appeared a few times. The chain combines TRBV7-6 with TRBJ2-7; D is ambiguous. The CDR3 length is 14 residues. V shed 2 bases and J shed 1 base, with 9 bases lying between them. Germline V CDR1 and CDR2: SGHVS, FNYEAQ. The CDR3 protein is CASSLSSGSYEQYF. CDR3 nucleotides: TGTGCCAGCAGCTTATCTAGTGGATCCTACGAGCAGTACTTC.

The chain couples TRBV6-5 to TRBJ2-3, with 8 bases lining up with TRBD1. Germline CDR1 reads MNHEY; CDR2 reads SVGAGI. The CDR3 is 14 residues long. Losses at the gene ends were 6 bases for V and 3 bases for J; bases not matched to a gene: 5. The CDR3 region has the DNA TGTGCCAGCAGCTCCGGACAGGGAACAGATACGCAGTATTTT. Its translation: CASSSGQGTDTQYF.

The chain is built from TRBV7-9 and TRBJ2-7, with TRBD1 matching 9 bases. The CDR3 has 15 amino acids. Per the germline V gene, CDR1 is SEHNR and CDR2 is FQNEAQ (reference sequence). V shed 3 bases, J shed 6 bases, and the junction held 9 bases outside the gene matches. The CDR3 spells CASSFPDRGPLEQYF. The CDR3 coding sequence is TGTGCCAGCAGCTTCCCGGACAGGGGTCCCCTCGAGCAGTACTTC.

V and J are TRBV6-6 and TRBJ2-5; D remains ambiguous. Germline V gene data show CDR1 as MNHNY and CDR2 as SVGAGI (reference sequence). The CDR3 loop spans 14 amino acids. V lost 5 bases and J lost 5, with 15 bases in between. This CDR3 is CASSLGPQGETQYF. CDR3 DNA: TGTGCCAGCAGTCTAGGCCCTCAAGGGGAGACCCAGTACTTC.

The chain employs TRBV6-1 and TRBJ1-5; D may be TRBD1 (5 bases). CDR1 is MNHNS and CDR2 is SASEGT in the germline V gene. Between the trimmed V and J ends, which lost 0 bases and 7 bases, there was a span of 7 bases. This CDR3 contains 13 residues. CDR3 coding DNA: TGTGCCAGCAGTGAAGCCTGGGGGCAGCCCCAGCATTTT. Residues: CASSEAWGQPQHF.

The rearrangement joins TRBV20-1 to TRBJ2-1; 12 nucleotides match TRBD2. The junction had 6 bases not matched to a gene; V was cut back by 4 bases and J by 8 bases. Per the germline V gene, CDR1 is DFQATT and CDR2 is SNEGSKA (reference sequence). The CDR3 consists of 14 residues. CDR3 in DNA: TGCAGTGCTACACCGACTAGCGGGAGTGATGAGCAGTTCTTC. Residues: CSATPTSGSDEQFF.

V usage is TRBV9 and J usage is TRBJ2-1; 10 nucleotides align to TRBD2. The CDR3 extends over 14 amino acids. Germline assignment: CDR1 SGDLS and CDR2 YYNGEE. Trimming at V came to 0 bases and at J to 8 bases, leaving 2 bases not matched to a gene. The CDR3 loop reads CASSVGLAGDEQFF. In nucleotides, the CDR3 is TGTGCCAGCAGCGTAGGACTAGCGGGCGATGAGCAGTTCTTC. Full variable domain (outside the CDR3, taken from reference TRBV9 and TRBJ2-1): DSGVTQTPKHLITATGQRVTLRCSPRSGDLSVYWYQQSLDQGLQFLIQYYNGEERAKGNILERFSAQQFPDLHSELNLSSLELGDSALYFCASSVGLAGDEQFFGPGTRLTVL.

The J gene is TRBJ1-4, the V gene TRBV7-9; TRBD1 might be the D (5 bases). The V and J ends lost 7 bases and 8 bases respectively, with 20 bases between them. The CDR3 consists of 15 residues. Germline values: CDR1 SEHNR, CDR2 FQNEAQ (reference sequence). The CDR3 coding sequence is TGTGCCAGCACCCCTTATGAAGGGGTAAGCGAAAAACTGTTTTTT. Translation: CASTPYEGVSEKLFF.